These 29 T cell receptor beta chains originate from one sample sequenced in a study of T cells in Graves' hyperthyroidism and ophthalmopathy. Using RNA transcripts as the source, TCR beta CDR3 regions were amplified. Using the HTBI primer set, a first-round RT-PCR was run on the TCR CDR3. TCRdb re-analysed the multiplex PCR reads in MiXCR, keeping a single row per CDR3 protein. Of just under 750,000 distinct CDR3 sequences in the sample, 35% were seen once. Sample: blood. The receptors stem from a woman in her thirties or forties with Graves' hyperthyroidism.

There are a few counts of this clonotype. The rearrangement links TRBV29-1 to TRBJ2-3, with D possibly being TRBD2 (5 bases). Trimming took off 6 bases at V and 0 bases at J, with 19 bases between the two ends. CDR3 length: 16 residues. Germline V gene data show CDR1 as SQVTM and CDR2 as ANQGSEA. The DNA for the CDR3 is TGCAGCGTGGAACGTTCACTGAGGGATAGCACAGATACGCAGTATTTT. Amino acid sequence: CSVERSLRDSTDTQYF.

This sequence joins TRBV19 and TRBJ1-1; D gene uncertain. This CDR3 contains 15 residues. The germline V gene encodes CDR1 LNHDA and CDR2 SQIVND (reference sequence). V lost 3 bases to trimming and J lost 1 base, with 12 bases between them. CDR3 sequence reads: CASSMGSRRNTEAFF. CDR3 sequence (DNA): TGTGCCAGTAGTATGGGGAGCAGACGGAACACTGAAGCTTTCTTT.

The rearrangement uses TRBV19 and TRBJ2-2; TRBD2 matches 14 bases. The length of the CDR3 is 16 residues. The ends lost 6 bases at V and 4 bases at J; junction bases unmatched: 4. Germline CDR1 is LNHDA and CDR2 is SQIVND (reference sequence). The CDR3 DNA follows: TGTGCCAGTAGCTGGACTAGCGGGAGGACCACCGGGGAGCTGTTTTTT. The encoded protein is CASSWTSGRTTGELFF.

This clonotype was seen at least ten times. Written as DNA, the CDR3 is TGCAGTCTCGGAGGCTACACCTTC. It encodes CSLGGYTF. The chain has TRBV20-1 and TRBJ1-2, with no clear D. The CDR3 length is 8 residues. Trimming removed 8 bases from V and 8 bases from J, with 6 bases in between. CDR1 and CDR2 from the germline V gene are DFQATT and SNEGSKA (reference sequence).

In this sample, this clonotype turned up many times. This chain uses TRBV15 with TRBJ2-7; 9 bases line up with TRBD2. V lost 1 base and J lost 3; bases outside the gene matches: 1. Looked up from germline, CDR1 is LNHNV and CDR2 is YYDKDF (reference sequence). This CDR3 region has 14 residues. CDR3 nucleotide sequence: TGTGCCACCAGCAGAGGGACTAGCGTCTACGAGCAGTACTTC. Encoded protein: CATSRGTSVYEQYF.

The genes are TRBV29-1 and TRBJ1-1; TRBD1 might be the D (5 bases). Trimming stripped 3 bases from V and 1 base from J, with 21 bases between. The CDR3 has 17 residues. CDR1 is SQVTM and CDR2 is ANQGSEA in the germline V gene. For the CDR3, the DNA is TGCAGCGTTGACGACGGGGCTCGGGATATCAAGAACACTGAAGCTTTCTTT. Amino acid sequence: CSVDDGARDIKNTEAFF.

This chain uses TRBV7-9 with TRBJ1-4; possible D gene TRBD1, 5 bases. The CDR3 extends over 15 amino acids. The germline V gene encodes CDR1 SEHNR and CDR2 FQNEAQ (reference sequence). The V end was cut by 3 bases, the J end by 7 bases, with 15 bases between. The chain's CDR3 is CASSFPGLHSEKLFF. DNA of the CDR3: TGTGCCAGCAGCTTTCCGGGACTGCACAGTGAAAAACTGTTTTTT.

This clonotype has ten or more counts. The chain employs TRBV19 and TRBJ1-2, with a weak D call TRBD1 (5 bases). V lost 5 bases and J lost 5, with 18 bases in between. The V gene's germline CDR1 is LNHDA and CDR2 SQIVND (reference sequence). The CDR3 sequence is 15 residues long. The CDR3 DNA is TGTGCCAGTAGTCTCGCCCGGGACGGCACTTATGGCTACACCTTC. It translates to CASSLARDGTYGYTF.

The rearrangement uses TRBV4-1 and TRBJ1-6; D is possibly TRBD1 (5 bases). The V end lost 2 bases, the J end lost 5 bases, and 13 bases lay between the germline ends. The germline V gene has CDR1 MGHRA and CDR2 YSYEKL. The CDR3 runs 16 residues. The CDR3 protein is CASSQPREGNNSPLHF. The CDR3 DNA sequence: TGCGCCAGCAGCCAACCCCGGGAGGGGAATAATTCACCCCTCCACTTT.

The chain is built from TRBV7-9 and TRBJ2-7, with 8 bases lining up with TRBD2. The germline V gene has CDR1 SEHNR and CDR2 FQNEAQ (reference sequence). The J segment lost 5 bases and the V segment lost 7 bases, leaving 10 bases of the junction unmatched. This CDR3 comprises 14 residues. DNA of the CDR3: TGTGCCAGCAAACCGGGCGGGGGGCTTGACGAGCAGTACTTC. This gives the protein CASKPGGGLDEQYF.

The J gene is TRBJ1-2, the V gene TRBV7-4; 9 bases are shared with TRBD1. The CDR3 covers 15 residues. With 4 bases clipped from V and 0 bases from J, the junction kept 3 bases outside the gene matches. CDR1 is SGHVT and CDR2 is SQSDAQ in the germline V gene. Written as DNA, the CDR3 is TGTGCCAGCAGCTCGGACAGGGGATCTAACTATGGCTACACCTTC. Translation: CASSSDRGSNYGYTF. The complete variable domain, with remaining parts taken from reference TRBV7-4 and TRBJ1-2, reads GAGVSQSPRYKVAKRGRDVALRCDSISGHVTLYWYRQTLGQGSEVLTYSQSDAQRDKSGRPSGRFSAERPERSVSTLKIQRTEQGDSAVYLCASSSDRGSNYGYTFGSGTRLTVV.

The CDR3 here is CASSYLRDTYEQYF. The DNA for the CDR3 is TGTGCCAGCAGTTACCTCCGGGACACCTACGAGCAGTACTTC. The chain recombines TRBV6-1 with TRBJ2-7, with a possible D match to TRBD1 (6 bases). The germline V gene has CDR1 MNHNS and CDR2 SASEGT. Trimming stripped 5 bases from V and 2 bases from J, with 13 bases between. The length of the CDR3 is 14 residues.

This clonotype was seen repeatedly, ten times or more. This chain connects TRBV11-3 to TRBJ1-2; 12 bases are a match to TRBD1. This CDR3 has 16 amino acids. The J segment lost 8 bases and the V segment lost 5 bases, leaving 12 bases of the junction unmatched. CDR1 is SGHNT and CDR2 is YENEEA in the germline V gene. The CDR3 sequence is CASSLDGTGGIQGYTF. The CDR3 coding sequence is TGTGCCAGCAGCCTCGATGGGACAGGGGGCATTCAGGGCTACACCTTC.

This chain links TRBV6-1 with TRBJ2-2; 8 bases agree with TRBD2. V trimming: 5 bases; J trimming: 6 bases; junction bases outside the gene matches: 14. This CDR3 contains 17 residues. The germline gives CDR1 MNHNS, CDR2 SASEGT. CDR3 bases: TGTGCCAGCAGTCTTTCGATGGGGGGGACTAGTGCCGGGGAGCTGTTTTTT. As protein: CASSLSMGGTSAGELFF.

Only a few counts were recorded for this clonotype. The rearrangement links TRBV6-5 to TRBJ1-1; tentative D call: TRBD1 (5 bases). Trimming took 4 bases from V and 11 from J, leaving 17 bases between them. The CDR3 is 13 residues long. Germline V gives CDR1 MNHEY, CDR2 SVGAGI. CDR3 in DNA: TGTGCCAGCAGTTCCCGGGGCTCCAATGAGGCTTTCTTT. The encoded protein is CASSSRGSNEAFF.

This clonotype was detected ten times or more. The chain is built from TRBV19 and TRBJ2-7; D tentatively reads TRBD1 or TRBD2 (6 bases each). The germline V gene has CDR1 LNHDA and CDR2 SQIVND (reference sequence). The CDR3 is made up of 15 amino acids. V gave up 7 bases and J gave up 2 bases, with 18 bases separating them. The CDR3 DNA follows: TGTGCCAGTACCGGTGGGGGGCTAGGGACCTACGAGCAGTACTTC. Protein sequence: CASTGGGLGTYEQYF.

Ten or more counts support this clonotype. This chain connects TRBV12-3 or TRBV12-4 to TRBJ1-2; D ambiguous. CDR3 length: 13 residues. The ends were cut back, 2 bases at V and 9 bases at J, with 13 bases in the middle. CDR3: CASSLFAEGSYTF. In DNA, the CDR3 is TGTGCCAGCAGTTTATTCGCGGAAGGGAGCTACACCTTC.

As regards this clonotype: A single base separates this from a much larger clone, so it may be a read error. The CDR3: CATSGQREEETQYF. CDR3 DNA: TGTGCCACCAGTGGTCAGCGGGAGGAAGAGACCCAGTACTTC. V gene TRBV10-3 combines with J gene TRBJ2-5, with 9 bases fitting TRBD2. CDR1 and CDR2 from the germline V gene are ENHRY and SYGVKD. This CDR3 spans 14 amino acids.

This clonotype showed up just a few times. This chain's CDR3 is CSASLAGLNTEAFF. Written as DNA, the CDR3 is TGCAGTGCTAGTTTGGCCGGGCTGAACACTGAAGCTTTCTTT. The V call is TRBV20-1, the J call TRBJ1-1; D unclear. This CDR3 comprises 14 residues. CDR1 is DFQATT, CDR2 SNEGSKA, per germline (reference sequence). The germline V and J ends were trimmed by 3 bases and 0 bases, with 11 bases remaining between them.

The chain joins TRBV27 to TRBJ1-2; possibly TRBD1 for D (5 bases). Germline V CDR1 and CDR2: MNHEY, SMNVEV (reference sequence). Trimming removed 5 bases from V and 7 bases from J, with 17 bases in between. The CDR3 runs 14 residues. The chain's CDR3 is CASSVSGGWSGYTF. CDR3 DNA sequence: TGTGCCAGCAGTGTAAGTGGGGGTTGGTCTGGCTACACCTTC.

V and J are TRBV19 and TRBJ1-1; perhaps TRBD1 as D (5 bases). Trimming pared 10 bases from V and 2 bases from J, leaving 14 bases between. Per germline, CDR1 LNHDA and CDR2 SQIVND (reference sequence). The CDR3 consists of 13 residues. The CDR3: CATVEGKNTEAFF. The CDR3 DNA follows: TGTGCCACCGTAGAGGGGAAAAACACTGAAGCTTTCTTT.

Concerning this clonotype: A junction boundary mismatches the germline segment, possibly from a read error. J is TRBJ1-2 and V is TRBV11-2; 9 bases are a match to TRBD1. There are 16 residues in the CDR3. The germline V gene has CDR1 SGHAT and CDR2 FQNNGV. CDR3 DNA sequence: TGTGCCGGCAGGGTAAACAGGGGGCCTACGGGGAAAGGCTACACCTTC. This sequence encodes CAGRVNRGPTGKGYTF. Complete variable domain (other parts from reference TRBV11-2 and TRBJ1-2): EAGVAQSPRYKIIEKRQSVAFWCNPISGHATLYWYQQILGQGPKLLIQFQNNGVVDDSQLPKDRFSAERLKGVDSTLKIQPAKLEDSAVYLCAGRVNRGPTGKGYTFGSGTRLTVV.

This clonotype was recorded at least ten times. The V and J genes are TRBV25-1 and TRBJ1-4, with D perhaps TRBD1 (6 bases). This CDR3 comprises 15 residues. The germline V gene encodes CDR1 MGHDK and CDR2 SYGVNS. Trimming pared 4 bases from V and 8 bases from J, leaving 17 bases between. The CDR3 protein is CASSGGNRVMEKLFF. The CDR3 region has the DNA TGTGCCAGCAGTGGCGGAAACAGGGTGATGGAAAAACTGTTTTTT.

The chain's CDR3 is CASSDPGQGVWGYGYTF. CDR3 coding DNA: TGTGCCAGCAGTGACCCGGGACAGGGGGTGTGGGGCTATGGCTACACCTTC. The gene calls are TRBV6-1 and TRBJ1-2, with TRBD1 matching 11 bases. J gave up 4 bases and V 3 bases, and 10 bases lay outside the gene matches. Germline V lookup: CDR1 MNHNS, CDR2 SASEGT. This CDR3 is 17 amino acids long.

This clonotype appeared a few times. This sequence joins TRBV6-1 and TRBJ1-1, with TRBD1 as a possible D gene (6 bases). V lost 6 bases, J lost 4 bases, and 18 bases lay in between. CDR1 is MNHNS, CDR2 SASEGT, per germline. This CDR3 has 15 residues. The CDR3 DNA reads TGTGCCAGCAGACCTTTTACAGGGCAGGCCACTGAAGCTTTCTTT. It encodes CASRPFTGQATEAFF.

J is TRBJ1-6 and V is TRBV11-1, with TRBD1 identical over 11 bases. The CDR3 contains 16 residues. CDR1 and CDR2 from the germline V gene are SGHAT and FQDESV (reference sequence). J lost 7 bases, V lost 2 bases, and 4 bases had no gene match. The CDR3 is CASSLSRTGGNSPLHF. CDR3 DNA sequence: TGTGCCAGCAGCTTATCGAGGACAGGGGGCAATTCACCCCTCCACTTT.

The chain carries TRBV20-1 and TRBJ1-2; D ambiguous. The V gene lost 5 bases and the J gene lost 8 bases, with 15 bases spanning the gap. Germline V lookup: CDR1 DFQATT, CDR2 SNEGSKA (reference sequence). The CDR3 spans 12 residues. CDR3 in amino acids: CSAPGTPRGYTF. The CDR3 bases are TGCAGTGCTCCCGGTACACCGAGGGGCTACACCTTC.

This clonotype has only a few counts. The chain carries TRBV6-5 and TRBJ1-1; the match to TRBD1 covers 8 bases. Germline CDR1 MNHEY, CDR2 SVGAGI. CDR3 length: 13 amino acids. The V gene end was trimmed by 10 bases and the J gene end by 4 bases; junction bases not matched to a gene: 8. CDR3 bases: TGTGCCACCCGGAGACAGGGGAGCACTGAAGCTTTCTTT. It is translated as CATRRQGSTEAFF.

There are a few counts of this clonotype. The chain employs TRBV6-5 and TRBJ1-2; possibly TRBD1 for D (6 bases). Germline-derived CDR1 and CDR2 are MNHEY and SVGAGI. This CDR3 contains 15 residues. The V and J ends lost 2 bases and 0 bases respectively, with 10 bases between them. CDR3 protein: CASSYGPGANYGYTF. CDR3 bases: TGTGCCAGCAGTTACGGTCCAGGGGCTAACTATGGCTACACCTTC.